These T cell receptor beta chains were read from a single sample in a study of blood T cell repertoires in COVID-19. Profiling relied on immunoSEQ multiplex PCR, and the TCRdb table lists in-frame clones only, not all of them. The sample has approximately 220,000 clones, 80% to 90% seen once. The sample comprised PBMCs or T cells enriched from blood (not recorded which). These receptors originate from a middle-aged woman with acute COVID-19. Both conserved end residues are part of each CDR3. The D gene is left open where the match is weak. Clone size is shown for a subset of rows, as once, few, many or a class of expanded clone.

v_call: TRBV9; j_call: TRBJ1-3; clone_size: NA; d_call: NA; cdr3_aa: CASSGTPLSGNTIYF; cdr3_nt: TGTGCCAGCAGCGGGACACCTCTATCTGGAAACACCATATATTTT
v_call: TRBV27; j_call: TRBJ2-7; clone_size: NA; d_call: TRBD1; cdr3_aa: CASSFGTDYEQYF; cdr3_nt: TGTGCCAGCAGTTTCGGGACAGACTACGAGCAGTACTTC
v_call: TRBV28; j_call: TRBJ1-6; clone_size: NA; d_call: NA; cdr3_aa: CASSATGVRNSPLHF; cdr3_nt: TGTGCCAGCAGTGCGACGGGGGTGAGGAATTCACCCCTCCACTTT
v_call: TRBV5-4; j_call: TRBJ2-7; clone_size: many; d_call: TRBD2; cdr3_aa: CASSLGWGEGYEQYF; cdr3_nt: TGTGCCAGCAGCTTGGGATGGGGGGAGGGCTACGAGCAGTACTTC
v_call: TRBV7-9; j_call: TRBJ2-1; clone_size: few; d_call: TRBD1; cdr3_aa: CASSLGTDMNEQFF; cdr3_nt: TGTGCCAGCAGCCTCGGGACAGACATGAATGAGCAGTTCTTC
v_call: TRBV19; j_call: TRBJ2-7; clone_size: once; d_call: TRBD2; cdr3_aa: CASSIRASGRPYEQYF; cdr3_nt: TGTGCCAGTAGTATCAGGGCTAGCGGGAGACCCTACGAGCAGTACTTC
v_call: TRBV10-3; j_call: TRBJ1-1; clone_size: NA; d_call: TRBD1; cdr3_aa: CAISGTGVNTEAFF; cdr3_nt: TGTGCCATCAGTGGGACAGGGGTGAACACTGAAGCTTTCTTT
v_call: TRBV28; j_call: TRBJ2-1; clone_size: NA; d_call: TRBD2; cdr3_aa: CASSHDSGRAVNEQFF; cdr3_nt: TGTGCCAGCAGTCACGATAGCGGGAGGGCCGTGAATGAGCAGTTCTTC
v_call: TRBV6-5; j_call: TRBJ2-7; clone_size: NA; d_call: TRBD1; cdr3_aa: CASSYSTGQGSYEQYF; cdr3_nt: TGTGCCAGCAGTTACTCGACGGGACAGGGGTCATACGAGCAGTACTTC
v_call: TRBV27; j_call: TRBJ1-6; clone_size: NA; d_call: NA; cdr3_aa: CASSYSFLRGSSYNSPLHF; cdr3_nt: TGTGCCAGCAGCTACTCTTTTTTAAGGGGCAGCTCCTATAATTCACCCCTCCACTTT
v_call: TRBV25-1; j_call: TRBJ2-3; clone_size: NA; d_call: NA; cdr3_aa: CASSDSGTSTDTQYF; cdr3_nt: TGTGCCAGCAGTGATTCCGGGACTAGCACAGATACGCAGTATTTT
v_call: TRBV19; j_call: TRBJ2-4; clone_size: NA; d_call: NA; cdr3_aa: CASSKAERDIQYF; cdr3_nt: TGTGCCAGTAGTAAGGCAGAGCGGGACATTCAGTACTTC
v_call: TRBV5-1; j_call: TRBJ1-1; clone_size: NA; d_call: TRBD1; cdr3_aa: CASSLGTGGLGTEAFF; cdr3_nt: TGCGCCAGCAGCTTGGGGACAGGAGGACTGGGGACTGAAGCTTTCTTT
v_call: TRBV5-6; j_call: TRBJ2-7; clone_size: NA; d_call: TRBD2; cdr3_aa: CASSSGRSEQYF; cdr3_nt: TGTGCCAGCAGTAGCGGGAGAAGTGAGCAGTACTTC
v_call: TRBV3-1/TRBV3-2; j_call: TRBJ2-1; clone_size: NA; d_call: TRBD2; cdr3_aa: CASSQRGLANNEQFF; cdr3_nt: TGTGCCAGCAGCCAAAGAGGACTAGCGAACAATGAGCAGTTCTTC
v_call: TRBV11-2; j_call: TRBJ1-1; clone_size: once; d_call: TRBD1; cdr3_aa: CASSLGTGEAFF; cdr3_nt: TGTGCCAGCAGCTTAGGGACAGGGGAAGCTTTCTTT
v_call: TRBV4-3; j_call: TRBJ1-3; clone_size: NA; d_call: NA; cdr3_aa: CASSQEAPGPGNTIYF; cdr3_nt: TGCGCCAGCAGCCAAGAGGCCCCAGGTCCTGGAAACACCATATATTTT
v_call: TRBV11-3; j_call: TRBJ1-1; clone_size: NA; d_call: NA; cdr3_aa: CASSLFTVGVGQNTEAFF; cdr3_nt: TGTGCCAGCAGCTTATTCACAGTGGGAGTGGGCCAGAACACTGAAGCTTTCTTT
v_call: TRBV28; j_call: TRBJ1-2; clone_size: NA; d_call: NA; cdr3_aa: CASRENNYGYTF; cdr3_nt: TGTGCCAGCAGGGAGAACAACTATGGCTACACCTTC
v_call: TRBV6-7; j_call: TRBJ1-3; clone_size: NA; d_call: NA; cdr3_aa: CASSYSLPGNTIYF; cdr3_nt: TGTGCCAGCAGTTACTCTCTCCCCGGGAACACCATATATTTT
v_call: TRBV20-1; j_call: TRBJ2-1; clone_size: NA; d_call: NA; cdr3_aa: CSATLGNEQFF; cdr3_nt: TGCAGTGCTACGCTCGGCAATGAGCAGTTCTTC
v_call: TRBV9; j_call: TRBJ2-7; clone_size: NA; d_call: NA; cdr3_aa: CASSPRLGHVNYEQYF; cdr3_nt: TGTGCCAGCAGCCCTCGTCTGGGCCACGTAAACTACGAGCAGTACTTC
v_call: TRBV28; j_call: TRBJ1-6; clone_size: once; d_call: TRBD1; cdr3_aa: CASSFATGVQNSPLHF; cdr3_nt: TGTGCCAGCAGTTTCGCGACAGGGGTTCAAAATTCACCCCTCCACTTT
v_call: TRBV10-3; j_call: TRBJ1-5; clone_size: few; d_call: TRBD1; cdr3_aa: CAISDSGTGGYQPQHF; cdr3_nt: TGTGCCATCAGTGATTCCGGGACAGGGGGCTATCAGCCCCAGCATTTT
v_call: TRBV7-9; j_call: TRBJ1-3; clone_size: NA; d_call: TRBD1; cdr3_aa: CASSLGTGGYVISGNTIYF; cdr3_nt: TGTGCCAGCAGCTTAGGAACAGGGGGCTATGTCATCTCTGGAAACACCATATATTTT
v_call: TRBV28; j_call: TRBJ1-2; clone_size: NA; d_call: NA; cdr3_aa: CASKGDSNYGYTF; cdr3_nt: TGTGCCAGCAAAGGGGACTCTAACTATGGCTACACCTTC
v_call: TRBV19; j_call: TRBJ2-5; clone_size: NA; d_call: TRBD1; cdr3_aa: CASSKGAGEETQYF; cdr3_nt: TGTGCCAGTAGTAAGGGGGCAGGAGAAGAGACCCAGTACTTC
v_call: TRBV29-1; j_call: TRBJ1-1; clone_size: NA; d_call: TRBD1; cdr3_aa: CSVPYTQDRGRTNTEAFF; cdr3_nt: TGCAGCGTCCCCTATACCCAGGACAGGGGGCGAACGAACACTGAAGCTTTCTTT
v_call: TRBV27; j_call: TRBJ2-7; clone_size: NA; d_call: NA; cdr3_aa: CASSLQPGAAYEQYF; cdr3_nt: TGTGCCAGCAGTTTACAACCGGGAGCGGCGTACGAGCAGTACTTC
v_call: TRBV10-1; j_call: TRBJ1-2; clone_size: NA; d_call: NA; cdr3_aa: CASSEDRYYGYTF; cdr3_nt: TGCGCCAGCAGTGAAGACAGATACTATGGCTACACCTTC
v_call: TRBV5-6; j_call: TRBJ1-1; clone_size: NA; d_call: NA; cdr3_aa: CASSLGGSSMNTEAFF; cdr3_nt: TGTGCCAGCAGCTTGGGGGGCAGCAGCATGAACACTGAAGCTTTCTTT
v_call: TRBV7-9; j_call: TRBJ2-7; clone_size: NA; d_call: NA; cdr3_aa: CASSSTLDEQYF; cdr3_nt: TGTGCCAGCAGCTCTACACTAGACGAGCAGTACTTC
v_call: TRBV7-3; j_call: TRBJ1-2; clone_size: NA; d_call: TRBD1; cdr3_aa: CASSPTGEYGYTF; cdr3_nt: TGTGCCAGCAGCCCTACAGGGGAGTATGGCTACACCTTC
v_call: TRBV5-1; j_call: TRBJ2-1; clone_size: NA; d_call: TRBD2; cdr3_aa: CASSLEGLAGYNEQFF; cdr3_nt: TGCGCCAGCAGCTTGGAAGGACTAGCGGGGTACAATGAGCAGTTCTTC
v_call: TRBV19; j_call: TRBJ2-2; clone_size: NA; d_call: NA; cdr3_aa: CASKRETYDPGELFF; cdr3_nt: TGTGCCAGTAAGAGGGAGACTTACGACCCCGGGGAGCTGTTTTTT
v_call: TRBV11-2; j_call: TRBJ2-4; clone_size: NA; d_call: NA; cdr3_aa: CASSSQDYLNIQYF; cdr3_nt: TGTGCCAGCAGCTCCCAGGACTATTTGAACATTCAGTACTTC
v_call: TRBV9; j_call: TRBJ2-7; clone_size: NA; d_call: NA; cdr3_aa: CASSVGWELGTYEQYF; cdr3_nt: TGTGCCAGCAGCGTCGGATGGGAGTTGGGCACCTACGAGCAGTACTTC
v_call: TRBV3-1/TRBV3-2; j_call: TRBJ1-1; clone_size: NA; d_call: NA; cdr3_aa: CASSPSIWSEAFF; cdr3_nt: TGTGCCAGCAGCCCCTCTATATGGTCTGAAGCTTTCTTT